This TCR beta chain was recorded in a study of cytomegalovirus exposure and HLA in healthy donors. Whole-study context: Ancestry clustering placed around 80% of some 400 genotyped donors in the Caucasian-associated cluster. General study points: It was reported that TCR beta sequences correctly inferred the HLA-A and HLA-B alleles for most subjects. Equally common other TCR beta chains were less clonally expanded than HLA-associated ones, a later analysis found. About 90% or about 30% of the time was how often most TCR beta V segments were productive, according to an earlier analysis.

Note on this clone: Its antigen is unidentified.

The PCR made use of 60 Vbeta and 13 Jbeta primers. Measured with immunoSEQ multiplex PCR; TCRdb has only the in-frame clones, and not every one. The repertoire consists of more than 130,000 clones, with 78% occurring once and the leading ten covering less than 3.5%. Germline V lookup: CDR1 SGHDT, CDR2 YYEEEE. CDR3 size: 13 residues. The source is a male donor in good health and CMV-seronegative. The rearrangement joins TRBV5-6 to TRBJ2-5, with 7 positions matching TRBD2. The sample was PBMCs. This chain's CDR3 is CASHAGVRETQYF. The CDR3 DNA is TGTGCTTCACATGCGGGGGTCCGAGAGACCCAGTACTTC.